The 14 T cell receptor beta chains presented below share a single source sample, sequenced in a study of T cell changes during pregnancy in multiple sclerosis. Libraries were prepared by immunoSEQ multiplex PCR; TCRdb keeps only in-frame clonotypes and omits some of them. Seen here are 50,000 to 65,000 clones, 90% observed once, and the top ten hold around 2.2%. The sample here was peripheral blood, taken in the first trimester of pregnancy. Receptors were obtained from a female donor in good health, enrolled as a control in a pregnancy study.

In DNA, the CDR3 is TGCGCCAGCAGTCGAGCGGGGGCGGGAGAGACCCAGTACTTC. Its protein product is CASSRAGAGETQYF. The rearrangement joins TRBV5-1 to TRBJ2-5; 8 bases map to TRBD2. Germline loops: CDR1 SGHRS, CDR2 YFSETQ. The V and J ends lost 5 bases and 4 bases, in that order; junction bases with no gene match: 7. The CDR3 has 14 residues.

The chain links TRBV28 to TRBJ1-2; no reliable D call. V lost 7 bases and J lost 8, with 11 bases in between. Germline V lookup: CDR1 MDHEN, CDR2 SYDVKM. This CDR3 is built from 11 residues. In DNA, the CDR3 is TGTGCCAGCACCTCGCGATTGGGCTACACCTTC. It translates to CASTSRLGYTF.

In its sample, this clone was seen once. The V call is TRBV5-1, the J call TRBJ2-5, with 8 bases lining up with TRBD1. The germline gives CDR1 SGHRS, CDR2 YFSETQ. This CDR3 has 16 amino acids. The V and J ends lost 4 bases and 2 bases, in that order; junction bases with no gene match: 10. CDR3 amino acids: CASSLGQGRPQETQYF. The CDR3 region has the DNA TGCGCCAGCAGCCTAGGACAGGGTCGGCCGCAAGAGACCCAGTACTTC.

The chain combines TRBV6-5 with TRBJ2-7, with a possible D match to TRBD2 (6 bases). This CDR3 is built from 15 residues. Germline CDR1 reads MNHEY; CDR2 reads SVGAGI. The V gene lost 6 bases and the J gene lost 0 bases, with 15 bases spanning the gap. The CDR3 DNA reads TGTGCCAGCAGGGGCGGGGTCATCTTCTCCTACGAGCAGTACTTC. This gives the protein CASRGGVIFSYEQYF.

The CDR3 bases are TGCAGCTACAGGGTTGGCTACACCTTC. Translated: CSYRVGYTF. This chain joins TRBV20-1 and TRBJ1-2, with D maybe TRBD1 (6 bases). Germline loops: CDR1 DFQATT, CDR2 SNEGSKA (reference sequence). The CDR3 length is 9 residues.

The CDR3: CASSLVFPGLANTEAFF. Here the CDR3 DNA reads TGCGCCAGCAGCTTGGTGTTCCCGGGACTGGCGAACACTGAAGCTTTCTTT. The J gene is TRBJ1-1, the V gene TRBV5-1; weak D call: TRBD1 (5 bases). Trimming left V 0 bases short and J 1 base short, with 16 bases between. The CDR3 is 17 residues long. Germline-derived CDR1 and CDR2 are SGHRS and YFSETQ.

This chain joins TRBV30 and TRBJ2-7; a weak D match, TRBD2 (5 bases). V was trimmed by 0 bases and J by 6 bases, leaving 9 bases between them. Looked up from germline, CDR1 is GTSNPN and CDR2 is SVGIG (reference sequence). This CDR3 is 12 amino acids long. CDR3 sequence (DNA): TGTGCCTGGAGTGTATCGGGGATCGAGCAGTACTTC. Its protein product is CAWSVSGIEQYF.

DNA for the CDR3: TGTGCCAGCAGTGAAGTTCTCACCCAGCGAAATTGGGCCTACAATGAGCAGTTCTTC. Encoded protein: CASSEVLTQRNWAYNEQFF. The chain couples TRBV6-1 to TRBJ2-1; D is uncertain. CDR3 size: 19 residues. Germline V gene data show CDR1 as MNHNS and CDR2 as SASEGT. V was pared by 1 base and J by 2 bases, with 21 bases between.

The chain uses TRBV6-4 and TRBJ2-1; 11 bases line up with TRBD2. CDR3 length: 15 amino acids. The ends lost 2 bases at V and 6 bases at J; junction bases unmatched: 3. Germline CDR1 and CDR2: MRHNA and SNTAGT. CDR3 in amino acids: CASSDDSGGGNEQFF. For the CDR3, the DNA is TGTGCCAGCAGTGACGATAGCGGGGGGGGCAATGAGCAGTTCTTC.

The chain joins TRBV27 to TRBJ1-5; tentative D call: TRBD1 (5 bases). CDR3 size: 13 residues. Germline CDR1 MNHEY, CDR2 SMNVEV (reference sequence). V lost 5 bases to trimming and J lost 5 bases, with 10 bases between them. This chain's CDR3 is CASSEDSYQPQHF. CDR3 in DNA: TGTGCCAGCAGTGAAGACAGTTATCAGCCCCAGCATTTT.

V is TRBV11-3 and J is TRBJ2-3, with D perhaps TRBD2 (5 bases). With 5 bases removed from V and 4 bases from J, the gap between germline ends came to 10 bases. Germline-derived CDR1 and CDR2 are SGHNT and YENEEA. The CDR3 runs 13 residues. The CDR3 region is CASSRGTADTQYF. Written as DNA, the CDR3 is TGTGCCAGCAGCCGGGGAACTGCAGATACGCAGTATTTT.

This sequence joins TRBV19 and TRBJ1-1, with D perhaps TRBD1 (5 bases). The V and J ends lost 4 bases and 5 bases respectively, with 14 bases between them. CDR3 length: 14 amino acids. Per germline, CDR1 LNHDA and CDR2 SQIVND (reference sequence). The CDR3 here is CASSNWAGNTEAFF. The CDR3 DNA sequence: TGTGCCAGTAGTAATTGGGCAGGGAATACTGAAGCTTTCTTT.

The V call is TRBV28, the J call TRBJ2-7; 10 nucleotides line up with TRBD2. This CDR3 region has 16 residues. Per the germline V gene, CDR1 is MDHEN and CDR2 is SYDVKM. Trimming took 6 bases from V and 6 from J; bases not matched to a gene: 14. Here the CDR3 reads CASSPGGLAGVGEQYF. The CDR3 nucleotides are TGTGCCAGCAGCCCCGGGGGGCTAGCGGGAGTTGGCGAGCAGTACTTC.

This clone showed up just a few times. This chain connects TRBV10-3 to TRBJ1-1; weak D call: TRBD1 (5 bases). Germline CDR1 is ENHRY and CDR2 is SYGVKD. CDR3 length equals 15 residues. Trimming removed 10 bases from V and 4 bases from J, with 22 bases in between. CDR3 nucleotide sequence: TGTGCCACACGGCGCGAGGAGGGGCTGGGCACTGAAGCTTTCTTT. As protein: CATRREEGLGTEAFF.